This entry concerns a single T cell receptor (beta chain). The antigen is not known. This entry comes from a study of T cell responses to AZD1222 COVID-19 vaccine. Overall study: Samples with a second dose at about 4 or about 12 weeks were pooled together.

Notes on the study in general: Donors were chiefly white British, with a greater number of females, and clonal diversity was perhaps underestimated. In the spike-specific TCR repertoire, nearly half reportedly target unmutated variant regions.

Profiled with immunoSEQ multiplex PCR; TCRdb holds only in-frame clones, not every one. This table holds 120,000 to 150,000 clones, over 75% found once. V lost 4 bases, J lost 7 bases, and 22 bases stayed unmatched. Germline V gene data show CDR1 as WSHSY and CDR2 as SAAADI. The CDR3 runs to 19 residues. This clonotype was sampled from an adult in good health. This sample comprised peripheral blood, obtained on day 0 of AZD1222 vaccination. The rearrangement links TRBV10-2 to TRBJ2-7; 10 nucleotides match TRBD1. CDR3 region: CASSASDRGREGGPWEQYF. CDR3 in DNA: TGCGCCAGCAGTGCCTCCGACAGGGGGCGCGAGGGAGGGCCCTGGGAGCAGTACTTC.